The 27 T cell receptor beta chains below were found in one sample sequenced in a study of CD8 T cells in Susac syndrome. It was with random hexamers that 0.5 to 1 ug RNA was reverse transcribed. TCRdb recomputed calls from the immunoSEQ multiplex PCR reads with MiXCR, one row per CDR3 protein. The top ten hold approximately 0.07% of the sample, which has approximately 270,000 distinct CDR3 sequences, around 93% seen once. The sequencing input was CD4+ T cells from PBMCs. The receptors were sampled from a human donor with multiple sclerosis.

J is TRBJ2-2 and V is TRBV21-1; the table calls TRBD1, which could not be checked here. TRBV21-1 is a pseudogene segment. CDR3 length equals 15 residues. CDR3: CASSKQDWDTGELFF. CDR3 bases: TGTGCCAGCAGCAAACAGGACTGGGACACCGGGGAGCTGTTTTTT.

The chain recombines TRBV6-1 with TRBJ2-7, with 7 nucleotides matching TRBD1. The germline V gene encodes CDR1 MNHNS and CDR2 SASEGT. With V trimmed by 6 bases and J by 3 bases, 5 bases remained unmatched. CDR3 length: 13 amino acids. Here the CDR3 reads CASRGTDRYEQYV. CDR3 sequence (DNA): TGTGCCAGCAGGGGGACAGATCGCTACGAGCAGTACGTC.

The chain is built from TRBV7-2 and TRBJ1-5, with TRBD1 as a possible D gene (5 bases). V was trimmed by 6 bases and J by 13 bases, leaving 16 bases between them. The CDR3 contains 12 residues. Germline values: CDR1 SGHTA, CDR2 FQGNSA. CDR3 protein: CASRGYGTGQHF. The DNA for the CDR3 is TGTGCCAGCAGGGGATACGGTACAGGTCAGCATTTT.

V gene TRBV11-2 combines with J gene TRBJ2-7; the D gene is possibly TRBD2 (6 bases). Germline CDR1 and CDR2: SGHAT and FQNNGV. This CDR3 contains 16 residues. The V end was cut by 5 bases, the J end by 4 bases, with 21 bases between. The CDR3 coding sequence is TGTGCCAGCAGCCCCCGGGCGCGGGGCCTCGGGTACGAGCAGTACTTC. Its translation: CASSPRARGLGYEQYF.

J is TRBJ2-5 and V is TRBV23-1; no reliable D call. TRBV23-1 is placed among ORFs of uncertain function. V was cut by 3 bases and J by 7 bases, with 12 bases left in between. The CDR3 extends over 13 amino acids. The CDR3 nucleotides are TGCGCCAGCAGTCAGCCCTATTTTGGGACCCAGTACTTC. It specifies CASSQPYFGTQYF.

The genes are TRBV12-3 or TRBV12-4 and TRBJ1-1, with D maybe TRBD1 (5 bases). The CDR3 extends over 16 amino acids. V was pared by 3 bases and J by 3 bases, with 17 bases between. This chain's CDR3 is CASSFGGGGLHTEAFF. The CDR3 DNA is TGTGCCAGCAGTTTTGGGGGGGGAGGGCTCCACACTGAAGCTTTCTTT.

The genes are TRBV7-9 and TRBJ2-7; D call uncertain. The CDR3 sequence is 12 residues long. With 4 bases removed from V and 5 bases from J, the gap between germline ends came to 9 bases. Germline loops: CDR1 SEHNR, CDR2 FQNEAQ (reference sequence). The CDR3 sequence: CASSSLGDEQYV. The CDR3 region has the DNA TGTGCCAGCAGCTCTCTCGGAGACGAGCAGTACGTC.

This chain connects TRBV5-1 to TRBJ1-6; the D is unclear. Germline loops: CDR1 SGHRS, CDR2 YFSETQ. V dropped 0 bases and J dropped 6 bases, with 10 bases sitting between them. The CDR3 covers 15 residues. CDR3 sequence: CASSLGGDTNSPLHF. CDR3 in DNA: TGCGCCAGCAGCTTGGGCGGGGATACTAATTCACCCCTCCACTTT.

This rearrangement joins TRBV4-1 to TRBJ1-5; 7 bases match TRBD1. V shed 0 bases and J 4 bases; nucleotides not matched to a gene: 3. This CDR3 contains 15 residues. Germline V CDR1 and CDR2: MGHRA, YSYEKL. The CDR3 is CASSQEPTGNQPQHF. CDR3 coding DNA: TGCGCCAGCAGCCAAGAGCCGACAGGGAATCAGCCCCAGCATTTT.

The chain has TRBV2 and TRBJ2-2; 13 bases match TRBD2. Per the germline V gene, CDR1 is SNHLY and CDR2 is FYNNEI. Trimming at V came to 2 bases and at J to 6 bases, leaving 6 bases not matched to a gene. This CDR3 comprises 17 residues. CDR3 coding DNA: TGTGCCAGCAGTGAATCACTAGCGGGAGGGCGGGCCGGGGAGCTGTTTTTT. Protein product: CASSESLAGGRAGELFF.

The chain combines TRBV5-1 with TRBJ2-4, with 8 bases identical to TRBD1. This CDR3 has 14 amino acids. Germline CDR1 reads SGHRS; CDR2 reads YFSETQ. After removal of 3 bases from V and 6 bases from J, the junction contained 5 bases not matched to a gene. The CDR3: CASSSPQGGNIQYF. DNA for the CDR3: TGCGCCAGCAGCTCTCCACAGGGGGGAAACATTCAGTACTTC.

This chain uses TRBV6-6 with TRBJ2-1, with 7 bases aligning to TRBD1. The CDR3 extends over 14 amino acids. Germline CDR1 and CDR2: MNHNY and SVGAGI (reference sequence). V lost 8 bases to trimming and J lost 2 bases; unmatched junction nucleotides: 6. As DNA, the CDR3 is TGTGCCAGCTCGGAGACAGGGACCTACAATGAGCAGTTCTTC. Protein product: CASSETGTYNEQFF.

This chain links TRBV7-2 with TRBJ1-4; no firm D call. This CDR3 contains 15 residues. Germline values: CDR1 SGHTA, CDR2 FQGNSA. V gave up 5 bases and J gave up 5 bases, with 15 bases separating them. The CDR3 DNA sequence: TGTGCCAGCAGCCCCGGAGGACGGATAAATGAAAAACTGTTTTTT. Translated, it gives CASSPGGRINEKLFF.

V and J are TRBV18 and TRBJ1-5; the D gene is possibly TRBD1 (5 bases). This CDR3 spans 15 amino acids. Germline loops: CDR1 KGHSH, CDR2 LQKENI. With 3 bases removed from V and 3 bases from J, the gap between germline ends came to 12 bases. CDR3 coding DNA: TGTGCCAGCTCACCTCTCCGGGACCCCAATCAGCCCCAGCATTTT. Amino acids: CASSPLRDPNQPQHF. Drawing the rest from reference TRBV18 and TRBJ1-5, the complete variable domain is NAGVMQNPRHLVRRRGQEARLRCSPMKGHSHVYWYRQLPEEGLKFMVYLQKENIIDESGMPKERFSAEFPKEGPSILRIQQVVRGDSAAYFCASSPLRDPNQPQHFGDGTRLSIL.

The J gene is TRBJ2-5, the V gene TRBV20-1; D perhaps matches TRBD2 (5 bases). With 5 bases removed from V and 1 base from J, the gap between germline ends came to 17 bases. The CDR3 is made up of 15 amino acids. In germline, CDR1 is DFQATT, CDR2 SNEGSKA (reference sequence). CDR3 in amino acids: CSAGTNRGIQETQYF. The CDR3, as DNA: TGCAGTGCTGGAACGAACCGAGGGATCCAAGAGACCCAGTACTTC.

J is TRBJ2-1 and V is TRBV7-6; 11 bases agree with TRBD2. CDR1 is SGHVS, CDR2 FNYEAQ, per germline. Trimming removed 5 bases from V and 4 bases from J; junction bases left unmatched: 7. The CDR3 loop spans 16 amino acids. The CDR3 region has the DNA TGTGCCAGCAGCCCCCCACTAGCGGGGGAGTACAATGAGCAGTTCTTC. Its translation: CASSPPLAGEYNEQFF.

The chain employs TRBV5-1 and TRBJ2-2; TRBD2 aligns across 13 bases. Germline CDR1 reads SGHRS; CDR2 reads YFSETQ. Trimming cost V 0 bases and J 10 bases; bases outside gene matches: 3. The CDR3 has 15 amino acids. The CDR3 reads CASSLGTSGRTELFF. The CDR3 nucleotides are TGCGCCAGCAGCTTGGGGACTAGCGGGAGAACGGAGCTGTTTTTT.

The CDR3 coding sequence is TGTGCCACCAGTCCAACCGGGACAGGGGCAGATACGCAGTATTTT. Encoded protein: CATSPTGTGADTQYF. The chain has TRBV15 and TRBJ2-3; the match to TRBD1 covers 10 bases. The ends lost 6 bases at V and 4 bases at J; junction bases unmatched: 7. CDR1 is LNHNV, CDR2 YYDKDF, per germline (reference sequence). The CDR3 has 15 residues.

This clonotype was seen only a few times. V and J are TRBV18 and TRBJ2-5; TRBD1 matches at 7 bases. Trimming cost V 5 bases and J 2 bases; bases outside gene matches: 2. The germline V gene encodes CDR1 KGHSH and CDR2 LQKENI. CDR3 size: 13 residues. The DNA for the CDR3 is TGTGCCAGCTCAATGGGACAGCAAGAGACCCAGTACTTC. The encoded protein is CASSMGQQETQYF.

CDR3 amino acids: CASRNKGTEAFF. The DNA for the CDR3 is TGTGCCAGCAGGAACAAGGGGACCGAAGCTTTCTTT. This chain joins TRBV3-1 and TRBJ1-1; the D gene is possibly TRBD1 (5 bases). The CDR3 totals 12 residues. V shed 6 bases and J shed 8 bases, with 13 bases lying between them. Germline V CDR1 and CDR2: LGHDT, YNNKEL (reference sequence). The full variable domain, rest sourced from reference TRBV3-1 and TRBJ1-1, is DTAVSQTPKYLVTQMGNDKSIKCEQNLGHDTMYWYKQDSKKFLKIMFSYNNKELIINETVPNRFSPKSPDKAHLNLHINSLELGDSAVYFCASRNKGTEAFFGQGTRLTVV.

V gene TRBV29-1 combines with J gene TRBJ1-1; a possible D gene is TRBD1 (6 bases). V was cut by 7 bases and J by 1 base, with 10 bases left in between. This CDR3 comprises 12 residues. The germline gives CDR1 SQVTM, CDR2 ANQGSEA. CDR3 residues: CSGEGGNTEAFF. CDR3 DNA: TGCAGCGGGGAGGGGGGGAACACTGAAGCTTTCTTT.

The genes are TRBV24-1 and TRBJ2-1, with 9 bases fitting TRBD2. There are 18 residues in the CDR3. The J segment lost 5 bases and the V segment lost 0 bases, leaving 10 bases of the junction unmatched. The germline CDR1 and CDR2 sequences are KGHDR and SFDVKD. This CDR3 reads CATSDLQIAAGGDNEQFF. The CDR3 coding sequence is TGTGCCACCAGTGATTTGCAAATCGCGGCGGGAGGGGACAATGAGCAGTTCTTC.

The rearrangement joins TRBV7-3 to TRBJ2-7, with TRBD2 identical over 7 bases. The CDR3 has 15 residues. After removal of 5 bases from V and 3 bases from J, the junction contained 10 bases not matched to a gene. Germline V CDR1 and CDR2: SGHTA, FQGTGA. CDR3 nucleotides: TGTGCCAGCAGCCTTCAGTCGGGGGGTATCTACGAGCAGTACTTC. This sequence encodes CASSLQSGGIYEQYF. The full variable domain, rest sourced from reference TRBV7-3 and TRBJ2-7, is GAGVSQTPSNKVTEKGKYVELRCDPISGHTALYWYRQSLGQGPEFLIYFQGTGAADDSGLPNDRFFAVRPEGSVSTLKIQRTERGDSAVYLCASSLQSGGIYEQYFGPGTRLTVT.

The J gene is TRBJ2-3, the V gene TRBV5-6, with no clear D. Per the germline V gene, CDR1 is SGHDT and CDR2 is YYEEEE. The CDR3 length is 13 residues. V lost 6 bases and J 2 bases, leaving 10 bases between the germline ends. CDR3 in DNA: TGTGCCAGCAAACCCTGGTCCACAGATACGCAGTATTTT. Encoded protein: CASKPWSTDTQYF.

The sample holds a few counts of this clonotype. J is TRBJ2-7 and V is TRBV2, with a tentative D call TRBD1 (5 bases). V shed 10 bases and J shed 5 bases, with 18 bases lying between them. Germline CDR1 reads SNHLY; CDR2 reads FYNNEI. The CDR3 covers 13 residues. CDR3 residues: CATMDRGRDEQYF. The CDR3 nucleotides are TGTGCCACCATGGATAGGGGAAGAGACGAGCAGTACTTC.

The V call is TRBV19, the J call TRBJ1-4, with D perhaps TRBD1 (5 bases). The germline V gene encodes CDR1 LNHDA and CDR2 SQIVND (reference sequence). Trimming took 1 base from V and 7 from J, leaving 10 bases between them. The CDR3 length is 14 residues. CDR3 bases: TGTGCCAGTAGTATAGTAAGGGGAAGTGAAAAACTGTTTTTT. It yields the protein CASSIVRGSEKLFF.

The chain employs TRBV5-1 and TRBJ2-5; either TRBD1 or TRBD2 may fit D (5 bases each). Germline CDR1 SGHRS, CDR2 YFSETQ. Trimming removed 4 bases at V and 5 bases at J, with 15 bases between. CDR3 length equals 14 residues. CDR3 amino acids: CASSIGTYTETQYF. The CDR3, as DNA: TGCGCCAGCAGCATTGGGACCTATACCGAGACCCAGTACTTC.